The sequence of this T cell receptor beta chain was determined in a study of T cells after yellow fever vaccination. Study background: Where fractions had low cell numbers, libraries were prepared from them with the SMART-Seq v4 Ultra Low Input RNA kit.

The length of the CDR3 is 18 residues. The germline V and J ends were trimmed by 4 bases and 0 bases, with 16 bases remaining between them. Study-wide points: Contamination by abundant bulk-population clonotypes could be present in FACS-sorted repertoires. It was a weaker secondary response, yet one that peaked faster, at day 5 versus 15.

TCRdb reprocessed the 5' RACE reads via MiXCR and lists one record per CDR3 protein. Of some 290,000 distinct CDR3 sequences listed, around 10% are singletons. This clonotype came up a few times. The antigen remains unidentified. This material consisted of CD4+ T cells sorted from PBMCs, taken 45 days after the yellow fever booster vaccination. This receptor was obtained from a man between 18 and 35 years old who received the YFV17D yellow fever vaccine. The chain couples TRBV23-1 to TRBJ1-6; D is unclear. TRBV23-1 is recorded as an ORF, its role being uncertain. The CDR3 protein is CASSPRGQASSYNSPLHF. In nucleotides, the CDR3 is TGCGCCAGCAGTCCCCGAGGGCAGGCGAGCTCCTATAATTCACCCCTCCACTTT.